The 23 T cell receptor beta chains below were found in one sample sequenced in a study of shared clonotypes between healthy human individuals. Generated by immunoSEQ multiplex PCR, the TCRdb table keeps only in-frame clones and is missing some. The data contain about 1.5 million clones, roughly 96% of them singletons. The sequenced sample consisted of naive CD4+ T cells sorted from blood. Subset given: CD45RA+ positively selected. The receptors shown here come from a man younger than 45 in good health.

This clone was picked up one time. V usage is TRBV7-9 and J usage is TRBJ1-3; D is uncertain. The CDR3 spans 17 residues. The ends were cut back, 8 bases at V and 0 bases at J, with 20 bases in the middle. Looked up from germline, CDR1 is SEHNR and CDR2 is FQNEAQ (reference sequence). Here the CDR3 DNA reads TGTGCCAGCCAAAAGGGCGGATTTCCTTACTCTGGAAACACCATATATTTT. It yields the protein CASQKGGFPYSGNTIYF.

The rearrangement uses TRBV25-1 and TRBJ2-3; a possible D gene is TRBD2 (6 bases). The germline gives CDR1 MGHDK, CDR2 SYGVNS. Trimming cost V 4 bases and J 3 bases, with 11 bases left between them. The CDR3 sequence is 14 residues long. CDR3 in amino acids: CASSVQAGTDTQYF. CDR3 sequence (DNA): TGTGCCAGCAGTGTCCAGGCGGGGACAGATACGCAGTATTTT.

CDR3 coding DNA: TGTGCCAGCAGTGAAGTCGGGTGGAACACTGAAGCTTTCTTT. It specifies CASSEVGWNTEAFF. The chain combines TRBV6-1 with TRBJ1-1; D unclear. V was trimmed by 1 base and J by 1 base, leaving 7 bases between them. Germline CDR1 and CDR2: MNHNS and SASEGT. This CDR3 contains 14 residues.

This chain's CDR3 is CASSLGAGTLGNEQFF. CDR3 DNA: TGTGCCAGCAGCTTGGGAGCGGGCACCCTGGGCAATGAGCAGTTCTTC. This chain links TRBV5-4 with TRBJ2-1; maybe TRBD2 (6 bases). Germline CDR1 and CDR2: SGHNT and YYREEE (reference sequence). Trimming cost V 0 bases and J 6 bases, with 16 bases left between them. The CDR3 consists of 16 residues.

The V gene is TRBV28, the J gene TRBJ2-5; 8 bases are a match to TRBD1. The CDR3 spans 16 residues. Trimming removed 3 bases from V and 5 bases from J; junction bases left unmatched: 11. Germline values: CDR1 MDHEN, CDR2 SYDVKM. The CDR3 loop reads CASSFLGQGARETQYF. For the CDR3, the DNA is TGTGCCAGCAGTTTCCTTGGCCAGGGGGCCAGGGAGACCCAGTACTTC.

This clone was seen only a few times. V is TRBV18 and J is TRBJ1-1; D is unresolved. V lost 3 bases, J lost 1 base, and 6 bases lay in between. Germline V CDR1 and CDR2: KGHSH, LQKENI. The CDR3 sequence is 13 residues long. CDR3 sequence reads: CASSPTQNTEAFF. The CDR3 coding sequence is TGTGCCAGCTCACCGACCCAGAACACTGAAGCTTTCTTT. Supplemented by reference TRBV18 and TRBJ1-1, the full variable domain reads NAGVMQNPRHLVRRRGQEARLRCSPMKGHSHVYWYRQLPEEGLKFMVYLQKENIIDESGMPKERFSAEFPKEGPSILRIQQVVRGDSAAYFCASSPTQNTEAFFGQGTRLTVV.

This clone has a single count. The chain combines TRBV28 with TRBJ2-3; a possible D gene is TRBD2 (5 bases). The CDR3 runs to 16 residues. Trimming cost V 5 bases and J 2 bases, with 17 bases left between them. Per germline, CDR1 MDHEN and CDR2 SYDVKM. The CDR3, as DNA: TGTGCCAGCAGTACACACGGGGTCGCCCCCACAGATACGCAGTATTTT. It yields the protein CASSTHGVAPTDTQYF.

Here the CDR3 reads CASSQGTEPTYEQYF. CDR3 DNA sequence: TGCGCCAGCAGCCAAGGGACAGAACCAACCTACGAGCAGTACTTC. This chain joins TRBV5-1 and TRBJ2-7; 7 nucleotides align to TRBD1. In germline, CDR1 is SGHRS, CDR2 YFSETQ. This CDR3 is built from 15 residues. The V segment lost 4 bases and the J segment 2 bases; nucleotides outside the gene matches: 9.

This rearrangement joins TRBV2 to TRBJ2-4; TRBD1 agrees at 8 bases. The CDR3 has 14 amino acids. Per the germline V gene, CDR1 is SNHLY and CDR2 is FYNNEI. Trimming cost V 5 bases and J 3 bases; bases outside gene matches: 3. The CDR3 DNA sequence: TGTGCCAGCAGTACCGGGACAGGCAAAAACATTCAGTACTTC. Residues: CASSTGTGKNIQYF.

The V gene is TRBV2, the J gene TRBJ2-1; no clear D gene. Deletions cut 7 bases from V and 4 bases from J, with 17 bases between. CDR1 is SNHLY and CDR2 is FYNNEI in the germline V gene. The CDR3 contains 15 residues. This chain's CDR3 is CASTSRLDRYNEQFF. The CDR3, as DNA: TGTGCCAGCACCTCTCGACTCGACCGTTACAATGAGCAGTTCTTC.

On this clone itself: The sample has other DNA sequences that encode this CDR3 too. CDR3 protein: CASSPRDRVTDTQYF. CDR3 nucleotide sequence: TGTGCCAGCTCACCCCGGGACAGGGTCACAGATACGCAGTATTTT. This chain uses TRBV18 with TRBJ2-3, with TRBD1 identical over 9 bases. Germline CDR1 reads KGHSH; CDR2 reads LQKENI. The CDR3 is 15 residues long. V was clipped by 3 bases and J by 2 bases; unmatched bases: 3.

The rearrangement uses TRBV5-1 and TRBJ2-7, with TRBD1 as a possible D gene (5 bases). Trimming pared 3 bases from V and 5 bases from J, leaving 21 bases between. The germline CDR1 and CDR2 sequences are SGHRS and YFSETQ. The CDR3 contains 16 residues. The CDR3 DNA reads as TGCGCCAGCAGCTCCCGGGTAGGGCAGGGTCTCAACGAGCAGTACTTC. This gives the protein CASSSRVGQGLNEQYF.

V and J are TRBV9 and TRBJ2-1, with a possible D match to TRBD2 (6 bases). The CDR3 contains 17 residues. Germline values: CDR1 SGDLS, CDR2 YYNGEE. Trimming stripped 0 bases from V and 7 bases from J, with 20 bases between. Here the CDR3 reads CASSVDWSGWERNEQFF. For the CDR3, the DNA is TGTGCCAGCAGCGTAGACTGGAGCGGGTGGGAACGGAATGAGCAGTTCTTC.

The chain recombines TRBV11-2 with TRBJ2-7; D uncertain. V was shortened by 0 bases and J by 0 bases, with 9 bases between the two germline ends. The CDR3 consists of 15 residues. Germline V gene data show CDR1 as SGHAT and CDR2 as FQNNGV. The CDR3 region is CASSLDHGASYEQYF. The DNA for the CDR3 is TGTGCCAGCAGCTTAGATCATGGCGCCTCCTACGAGCAGTACTTC.

In DNA form, the CDR3 reads TGTGCCAGCAGTGAAGTCCCCACGAACACCGGGGAGCTGTTTTTT. Encoded protein: CASSEVPTNTGELFF. The J gene is TRBJ2-2, the V gene TRBV6-1; no reliable D call. Per germline, CDR1 MNHNS and CDR2 SASEGT. V was clipped by 1 base and J by 0 bases, with 6 bases between them. This CDR3 region has 15 residues.

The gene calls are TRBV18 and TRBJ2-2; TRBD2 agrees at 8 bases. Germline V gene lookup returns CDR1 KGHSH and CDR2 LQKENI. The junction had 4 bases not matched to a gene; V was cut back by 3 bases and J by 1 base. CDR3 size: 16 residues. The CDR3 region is CASSPWLAGNTGELFF. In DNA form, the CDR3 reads TGTGCCAGCTCACCGTGGCTAGCGGGGAACACCGGGGAGCTGTTTTTT.

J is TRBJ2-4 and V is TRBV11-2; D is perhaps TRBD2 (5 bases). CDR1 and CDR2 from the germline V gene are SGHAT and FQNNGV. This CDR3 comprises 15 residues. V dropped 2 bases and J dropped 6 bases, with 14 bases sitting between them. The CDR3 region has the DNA TGTGCCAGCAGCTTATCTTCCGGGATGTCAAACATTCAGTACTTC. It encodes CASSLSSGMSNIQYF.

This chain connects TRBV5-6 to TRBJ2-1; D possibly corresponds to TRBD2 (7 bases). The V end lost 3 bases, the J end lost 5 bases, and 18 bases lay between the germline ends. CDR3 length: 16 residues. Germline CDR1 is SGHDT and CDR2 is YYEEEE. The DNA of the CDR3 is TGTGCCAGCAGCTCTACCCCCAGGGGAGGGAACAATGAGCAGTTCTTC. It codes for CASSSTPRGGNNEQFF.

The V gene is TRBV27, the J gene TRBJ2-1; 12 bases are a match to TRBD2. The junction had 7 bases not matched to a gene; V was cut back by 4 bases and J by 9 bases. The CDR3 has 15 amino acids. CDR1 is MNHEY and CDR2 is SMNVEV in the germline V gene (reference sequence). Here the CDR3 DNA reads TGTGCCAGCAGTTCTAGCGGGAGGGCCTTCGGTGAGCAGTTCTTC. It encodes CASSSSGRAFGEQFF.

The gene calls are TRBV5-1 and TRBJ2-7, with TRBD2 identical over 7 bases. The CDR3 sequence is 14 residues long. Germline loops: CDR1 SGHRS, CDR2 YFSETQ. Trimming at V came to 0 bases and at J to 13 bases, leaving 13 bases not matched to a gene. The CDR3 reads CASSLASLGDYLYF. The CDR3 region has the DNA TGCGCCAGCAGCTTGGCTTCGTTAGGGGACTACCTCTACTTC.

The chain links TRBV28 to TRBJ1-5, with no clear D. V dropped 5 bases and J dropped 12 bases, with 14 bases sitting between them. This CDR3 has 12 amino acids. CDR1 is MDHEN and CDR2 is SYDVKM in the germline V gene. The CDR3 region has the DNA TGTGCCAGCAGTCTCCAATTAAGGAACCAGCATTTT. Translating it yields CASSLQLRNQHF.

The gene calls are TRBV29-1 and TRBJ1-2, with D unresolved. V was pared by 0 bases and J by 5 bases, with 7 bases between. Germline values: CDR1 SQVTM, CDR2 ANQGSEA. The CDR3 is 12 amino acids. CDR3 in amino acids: CSVEDRRYGYTF. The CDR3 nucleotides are TGCAGCGTTGAAGACAGGCGGTATGGCTACACCTTC.

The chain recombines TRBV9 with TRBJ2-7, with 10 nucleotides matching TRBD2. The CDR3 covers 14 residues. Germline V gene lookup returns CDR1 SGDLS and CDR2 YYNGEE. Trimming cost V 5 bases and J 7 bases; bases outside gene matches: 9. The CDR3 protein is CASSLTSGLGEQYF. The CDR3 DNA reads TGTGCCAGCAGTTTGACTAGCGGGTTGGGGGAGCAGTACTTC.